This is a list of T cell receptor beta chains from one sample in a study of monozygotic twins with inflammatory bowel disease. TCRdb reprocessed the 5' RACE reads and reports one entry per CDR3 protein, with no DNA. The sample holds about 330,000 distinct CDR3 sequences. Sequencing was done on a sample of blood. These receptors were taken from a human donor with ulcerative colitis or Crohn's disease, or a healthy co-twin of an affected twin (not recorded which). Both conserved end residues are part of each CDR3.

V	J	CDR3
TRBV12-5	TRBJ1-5	CASGPQGYGDQPQHF
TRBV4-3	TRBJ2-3	CASSHSPAGGQEGDTQYF
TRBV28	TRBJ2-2	CASSLWPGPKNTGELFF
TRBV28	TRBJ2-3	CASTAGKVAQYF
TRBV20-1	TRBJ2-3	CSASGLRLPKRDTQYF
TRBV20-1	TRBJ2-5	CSARTQETQYF
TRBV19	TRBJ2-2	CASSKVFAPPNTGELFF
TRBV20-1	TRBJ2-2	CSARVSGRDTGELFF
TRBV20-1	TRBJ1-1	CSARDELRDTEAFF
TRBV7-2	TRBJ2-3	CASRAGGGTDTQYF
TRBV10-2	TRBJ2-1	CASSWGIPYNEQFF
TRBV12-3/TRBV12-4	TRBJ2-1	CASSYVPQALQEQFF
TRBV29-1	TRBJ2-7	CSVDKLTSGMSYEQYF
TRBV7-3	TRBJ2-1	CASSLSGTRSNYEQFF
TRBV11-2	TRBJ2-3	CASSSRVWPDTQYF
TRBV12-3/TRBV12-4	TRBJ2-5	CASSSSGGQQETQYF
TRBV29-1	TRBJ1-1	CSVAFRGTEAFF
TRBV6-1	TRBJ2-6	CASSIRKGANVLTF
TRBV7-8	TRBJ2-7	CASSLARQGYEQYF
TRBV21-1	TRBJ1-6	CASSNDGSSYNSPLHF
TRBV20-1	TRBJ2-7	CSARGYAGTSGLAGTYEQYF
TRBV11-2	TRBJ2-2	CASSLGRRRTMGTGELFF
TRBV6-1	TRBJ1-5	CASSESWGQGYQPQHF
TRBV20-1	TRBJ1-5	CSAPREGTYNQPQHF
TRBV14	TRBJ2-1	CASSQELPKKGNEQFF
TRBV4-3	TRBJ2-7	CASSQDRRAYEQYF
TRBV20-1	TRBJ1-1	CSARDGRKAMAFF
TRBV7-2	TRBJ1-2	CASSPPTAYYGYTF
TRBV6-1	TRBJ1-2	CASSDGDLAVDGYTF
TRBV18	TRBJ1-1	CASSLDRGLVDTEAFF
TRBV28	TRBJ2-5	CASSLLLQLRGEETQYF
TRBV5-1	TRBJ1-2	CASSVPGTDYGYTF
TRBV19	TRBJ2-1	CASSIRQEFNEQFF
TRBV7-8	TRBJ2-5	CASSLGAQETQYF
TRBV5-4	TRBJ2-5	CASSPQRYQETQYF
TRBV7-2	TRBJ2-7	CASSLTSTTPWEQYF
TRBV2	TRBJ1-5	CASSSGVPPHF
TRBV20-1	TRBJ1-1	CSARYRGPGTEAFF
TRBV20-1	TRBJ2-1	CSARGGPSYNEQYF
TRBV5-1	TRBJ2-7	CASSVGRETGGEQYF
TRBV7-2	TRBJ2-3	CASSSRAPGDTQYF
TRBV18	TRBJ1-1	CASSLRGENRLFMNTEAFF
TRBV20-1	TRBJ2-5	CSARGTSGTLQETQYF
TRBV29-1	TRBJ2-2	CSVVGTRTGELFF
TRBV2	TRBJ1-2	CASSVAPNYGYTF
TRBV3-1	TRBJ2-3	CASSHERGGATDTQYF
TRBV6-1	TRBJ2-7	CASSEQGWSYEQYF
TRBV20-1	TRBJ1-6	CSARGTDAWNSPLHF
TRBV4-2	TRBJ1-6	CASSQDLNLNSPLHF
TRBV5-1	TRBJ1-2	CASSLTGTEARGNYGYTF
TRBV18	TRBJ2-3	CASNRGGVEDTQYF
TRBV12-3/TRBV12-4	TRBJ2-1	CASSPAGTGSNEQFF